This record covers a single T cell receptor (beta chain). Its antigen is unidentified. The data were taken from a study of cytomegalovirus exposure and HLA in healthy donors. Findings and caveats of the study: As immune exposure information, only CMV serostatus was available.

The CDR3 loop spans 14 amino acids. CDR1 is MNHNS, CDR2 SASEGT, per germline. V was pared by 7 bases and J by 1 base, with 5 bases of the junction left unmatched. Both 60 Vbeta primers and 13 Jbeta primers went into the PCR. TCRdb's copy holds only in-frame clones and misses some; the assay was immunoSEQ multiplex PCR. The sample includes about 200,000 clones, approximately 86% of them seen just once. This sequence originates from a woman aged 30 to 39 in good health and CMV-seronegative. Sequencing was performed on PBMCs. This chain uses TRBV6-1 with TRBJ2-7, with 9 bases that match TRBD1. The CDR3 bases are TGTGCCAGCAACGGACAGGGGTTGTCCTACGAGCAGTACTTC. It yields the protein CASNGQGLSYEQYF.